This T cell receptor beta chain is drawn from a study of CD8 T cells in ankylosing spondylitis. General study findings and limits: There were earlier reports of some motif variants in reactive arthritis synovial fluid and blood. Ankylosing spondylitis blood seemed to carry a telltale TCR beta motif made of several highly homologous variants. A CD8+ phenotype characterized the disease-linked clones, which were relatively rare in peripheral blood.

As to this clonotype: Its antigen is unidentified.

Generation of TCR beta libraries employed quantitative 5'-RACE incorporating molecular barcodes. TCRdb redid the calling of the 5' RACE reads with MiXCR, one entry per CDR3 protein. The profile covers 700,000 to 1,000,000 distinct CDR3 sequences, with over 9.5% appearing a single time and approximately 0.51% taken by the ten largest. Per the germline V gene, CDR1 is ENHRY and CDR2 is SYGVKD. This CDR3 region has 11 residues. V was pared by 11 bases and J by 3 bases, with 3 bases of the junction left unmatched. The V call is TRBV10-3, the J call TRBJ2-7; 8 nucleotides match TRBD2. The sequenced material came from blood, either unsorted or a sorted T cell fraction (not recorded which). This TCR derives from a male donor with ankylosing spondylitis. The CDR3 coding sequence is TGTGCCGCGGGGGGTAACTACGAGCAGTACTTC. Its protein is CAAGGNYEQYF.